The rows below give T cell receptor beta chains drawn from one sample of a study of CD8 T cells in ankylosing spondylitis. MiXCR was run by TCRdb on the 5' RACE reads, yielding one entry per CDR3 protein. Seen here are some 70,000 distinct CDR3 sequences, 5.3% observed once, and the top ten hold over 2%. The sequencing input was blood, either unsorted or a sorted T cell fraction (not recorded which). These receptors all stem from a male donor with ankylosing spondylitis or in good health (not recorded which). The CDR3 runs from the conserved cysteine through the conserved F or W. The D gene is left open where the match is weak. The size of a clone is reported for some rows only, either as once, few or many, or as a class for expanded clones.

v_gene	j_gene	d_gene	abundance	CDR3aa	CDR3nt
TRBV28	TRBJ2-7	.	many	CASSRTLRYEQYF	TGTGCCAGCAGCCGTACTCTGCGCTACGAGCAGTACTTC
TRBV27	TRBJ2-1	.	many	CASSSGITYNEQFF	TGTGCCAGCAGTTCGGGCATCACCTACAATGAGCAGTTCTTC
TRBV9	TRBJ2-3	.	many	CASSVDNTDTQYF	TGTGCCAGCAGCGTAGACAACACAGATACGCAGTATTTT
TRBV12-3/TRBV12-4	TRBJ2-1	.	many	CASSLMVPYNEQFF	TGTGCCAGCAGTTTGATGGTTCCTTACAATGAGCAGTTCTTC
TRBV5-5	TRBJ1-2	.	many	CASSLESRPGYTF	TGTGCCAGCAGCTTGGAATCCCGACCTGGCTACACCTTC
TRBV20-1	TRBJ2-7	TRBD1	many	CSALPPGQSYEQYF	TGCAGTGCCCTCCCACCGGGACAGTCCTACGAGCAGTACTTC
TRBV7-3	TRBJ1-5	.	many	CASSLRGCRYLLNQPQHF	TGTGCCAGCAGCTTAAGGGGTTGTAGATATCTTTTAAATCAGCCCCAGCATTTT
TRBV7-9	TRBJ1-3	TRBD1	few	CASSSTGVSGNTIYF	TGTGCCAGCAGTTCTACAGGGGTGTCTGGAAACACCATATATTTT
TRBV5-1	TRBJ2-1	.	many	CASSFSGLFFNEQFF	TGCGCCAGCAGCTTCAGCGGACTTTTTTTCAATGAGCAGTTCTTC
TRBV6-2/TRBV6-3	TRBJ2-2	.	many	CASSYPAAEELFF	TGTGCCAGCAGTTACCCGGCAGCAGAGGAGCTGTTTTTT
TRBV6-1	TRBJ1-3	.	.	CASSRGAGDAFGNTIYF	TGTGCCAGCAGTCGAGGCGCAGGTGATGCATTTGGAAACACCATATATTTT
TRBV29-1	TRBJ2-5	TRBD1	many	CSVRQGQETQYF	TGCAGCGTTCGACAGGGTCAAGAGACCCAGTACTTC
TRBV4-3	TRBJ2-1	TRBD2	many	CASSQEWKRGVPNEQFF	TGCGCCAGCAGCCAAGAATGGAAGCGGGGGGTCCCCAATGAGCAGTTCTTC
TRBV6-4	TRBJ1-6	.	many	CASSEEQNSPLHF	TGTGCCAGCAGTGAGGAACAGAATTCACCCCTCCACTTT
TRBV20-1	TRBJ2-4	.	many	CSARPPGIGKNIQYF	TGCAGTGCTAGACCCCCGGGGATCGGGAAAAACATTCAGTACTTC
TRBV10-3	TRBJ2-1	.	.	CAISESTGQSNEQFF	TGTGCCATCAGTGAGTCGACCGGACAGAGCAATGAGCAGTTCTTC
TRBV7-8	TRBJ1-1	.	many	CASSLGALGTEAFF	TGTGCCAGCAGCTTGGGGGCGCTTGGGACTGAAGCTTTCTTT
TRBV7-2	TRBJ1-1	TRBD1	.	CASSLTGTGRTEAFF	TGTGCCAGCAGCTTAACCGGGACAGGGAGAACTGAAGCTTTCTTT
TRBV5-1	TRBJ2-1	.	many	CASSPGPGNEQFF	TGCGCCAGCAGCCCGGGCCCAGGCAATGAGCAGTTCTTC
TRBV10-3	TRBJ1-6	.	many	CAIRGLLDSPLHF	TGTGCCATCAGGGGACTCCTAGATTCACCCCTCCACTTT
TRBV5-1	TRBJ2-5	.	many	CASSRLVQETQYF	TGCGCCAGCAGCCGGCTGGTTCAAGAGACCCAGTACTTC
TRBV5-6	TRBJ1-5	.	many	CASSFMGIHQPQHF	TGTGCCAGCAGCTTCATGGGTATCCATCAGCCCCAGCATTTT
TRBV27	TRBJ1-1	TRBD1	many	CASRRQGRDTEAFF	TGTGCCAGCAGGAGACAGGGAAGGGACACTGAAGCTTTCTTT
TRBV20-1	TRBJ2-7	TRBD2	many	CSARAPGLAGAIYTYEQYF	TGCAGTGCTAGAGCCCCGGGACTAGCGGGGGCCATTTATACCTACGAGCAGTACTTC
TRBV12-3/TRBV12-4	TRBJ2-7	.	many	CASSSVFRDTSYEQYF	TGTGCCAGCAGTTCCGTTTTTCGGGACACTTCCTACGAGCAGTACTTC
TRBV4-3	TRBJ2-5	.	many	CASSLLKGETQYF	TGCGCCAGCAGCCTTTTGAAGGGAGAGACCCAGTACTTC
TRBV20-1	TRBJ2-2	TRBD1	many	CSAKGQANTGELFF	TGCAGTGCTAAGGGACAGGCGAACACCGGGGAGCTGTTTTTT
TRBV7-2	TRBJ1-4	.	.	CASKATGTTNEKLFF	TGTGCCAGCAAGGCTACAGGGACAACTAATGAAAAACTGTTTTTT
TRBV28	TRBJ1-4	TRBD1	many	CASGDRGRDEKLFF	TGTGCCAGCGGGGACAGGGGGCGCGATGAAAAACTGTTTTTT
TRBV2	TRBJ2-1	.	many	CASSQFSYNEQFF	TGTGCCAGCAGCCAATTCTCCTACAATGAGCAGTTCTTC
TRBV5-1	TRBJ2-1	.	many	CASKPGETYNEQFF	TGCGCCAGCAAACCGGGAGAGACCTACAATGAGCAGTTCTTC
TRBV13	TRBJ2-7	.	many	CASSSRGDEQYF	TGTGCCAGCAGCTCCAGGGGGGACGAGCAGTACTTC
TRBV7-8	TRBJ2-3	.	many	CASSLAGGAADTQYF	TGTGCCAGCAGCTTAGCGGGGGGTGCGGCAGATACGCAGTATTTT
TRBV27	TRBJ2-2	.	many	CASSSQLQGSGELFF	TGTGCCAGCAGTTCTCAACTACAGGGCTCCGGGGAGCTGTTTTTT
TRBV2	TRBJ1-5	.	medium-sized	CASSVEGYNQPQHF	TGTGCCAGCAGTGTTGAGGGTTACAATCAGCCCCAGCATTTT
TRBV4-3	TRBJ2-1	.	many	CASSQETYNEQFF	TGCGCCAGCAGCCAAGAGACATACAATGAGCAGTTCTTC
TRBV7-2	TRBJ2-3	.	many	CASSVEVSTDTQYF	TGTGCCAGCAGCGTTGAGGTCTCCACAGATACGCAGTATTTT
TRBV21-1	TRBJ2-7	.	many	CASNRDSYYEQYF	TGTGCCAGCAACCGGGACTCCTACTACGAGCAGTACTTC
TRBV25-1	TRBJ1-3	.	many	CASSEPGNTIYF	TGTGCCAGCAGTGAACCTGGAAACACCATATATTTT
TRBV7-2	TRBJ1-5	.	few	CASTESSQPQHF	TGTGCCAGCACTGAATCTAGTCAGCCCCAGCATTTT
TRBV25-1	TRBJ1-2	.	many	CASAFPGNYGYTF	TGTGCCAGCGCCTTCCCAGGGAACTATGGCTACACCTTC
TRBV29-1	TRBJ2-3	TRBD2	many	CSVEVAGDTDTQYF	TGCAGCGTTGAAGTAGCGGGGGATACAGATACGCAGTATTTT
TRBV5-1	TRBJ2-4	TRBD1	many	CASRGEGAWAKNIQYF	TGCGCCAGCAGGGGCGAGGGGGCTTGGGCCAAAAACATTCAGTACTTC
TRBV5-4	TRBJ2-1	.	.	CASSLGGTSSYNEQFF	TGTGCCAGCAGCTTGGGCGGAACTTCCTCCTACAATGAGCAGTTCTTC
TRBV20-1	TRBJ2-2	TRBD1	many	CSARDPGQGTGELFF	TGCAGTGCTAGAGATCCCGGACAGGGAACCGGGGAGCTGTTTTTT
TRBV10-1	TRBJ1-1	TRBD1	.	CASSMTGLNTEAFF	TGCGCCAGCAGTATGACAGGGTTGAACACTGAAGCTTTCTTT
TRBV28	TRBJ1-1	.	many	CASRPTGYLEAFF	TGTGCCAGCAGACCGACAGGTTACCTTGAAGCTTTCTTT
TRBV5-1	TRBJ1-1	.	many	CASSLRQGLMNTEAFF	TGCGCCAGCAGCTTGCGCCAGGGGTTGATGAACACTGAAGCTTTCTTT
TRBV28	TRBJ2-5	.	many	CASRRSQGGGETQYF	TGTGCCAGCAGGCGATCTCAGGGGGGTGGAGAGACCCAGTACTTC
TRBV10-1	TRBJ2-5	.	.	CASSEEGVEETQHF	TGCGCCAGCAGTGAGGAGGGGGTGGAGGAGACCCAGCACTTC
TRBV7-9	TRBJ1-4	.	.	CASSSSAMNEKLFF	TGTGCCAGCAGCTCTTCAGCGATGAATGAAAAACTGTTTTTT